This TCR beta chain appears in the sequencing data of a study of T cell responses to AZD1222 COVID-19 vaccine. Study-wide results and limits: There were repertoire samples only from the period after the peak T cell response.

This clone was seen a few times. Its antigen is unidentified. The CDR3 sequence is 16 residues long. V was clipped by 0 bases and J by 7 bases, with 16 bases between them. CDR1 LGHDT and CDR2 YNNKEL come from the germline V gene (reference sequence). The protocol was immunoSEQ multiplex PCR, while the TCRdb copy is restricted to in-frame clones and leaves out a portion. The sample consists of 150,000 to 200,000 clones, about 91% of them appearing once. The TCR comes from an adult in good health. The sequencing used peripheral blood, collected on day 0 of AZD1222 vaccination. The rearrangement uses TRBV3-1 (or the pseudogene TRBV3-2) and TRBJ1-5, with D possibly TRBD1 on 6 matching bases. CDR3 amino acids: CASSQEGAGAGQPQHF. The DNA of the CDR3 is TGTGCCAGCAGCCAAGAAGGTGCGGGGGCAGGGCAGCCCCAGCATTTT.